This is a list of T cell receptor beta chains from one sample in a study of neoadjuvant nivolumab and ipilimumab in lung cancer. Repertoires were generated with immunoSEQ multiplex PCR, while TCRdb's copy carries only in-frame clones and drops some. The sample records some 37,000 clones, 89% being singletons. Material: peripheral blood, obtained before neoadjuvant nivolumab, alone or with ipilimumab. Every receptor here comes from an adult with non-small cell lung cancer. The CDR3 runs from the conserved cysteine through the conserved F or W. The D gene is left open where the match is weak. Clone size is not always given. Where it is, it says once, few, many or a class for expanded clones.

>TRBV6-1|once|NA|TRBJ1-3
CASRRDTSGNTIYF
TGTGCCAGCCGCCGGGACACCTCTGGAAACACCATATATTTT
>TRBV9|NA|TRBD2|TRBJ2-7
CASSVAGGPVYEQYF
TGTGCCAGCAGCGTAGCGGGAGGGCCCGTCTACGAGCAGTACTTC
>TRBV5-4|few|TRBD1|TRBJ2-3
CASRKWGQGFDTQYF
TGTGCCAGCAGGAAATGGGGACAGGGTTTCGATACGCAGTATTTT
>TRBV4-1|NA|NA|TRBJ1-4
CASSQGGTNEKLFF
TGCGCCAGCAGCCAAGGGGGTACTAATGAAAAACTGTTTTTT
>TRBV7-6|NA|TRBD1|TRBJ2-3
CASSSGQVTDTQYF
TGTGCCAGCAGCTCAGGACAGGTTACAGATACGCAGTATTTT
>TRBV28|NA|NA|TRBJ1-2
CASTLGSPDYGYTF
TGTGCCAGCACCTTGGGCAGCCCGGACTATGGCTACACCTTC
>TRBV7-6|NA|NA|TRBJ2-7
CASSHARAGWGYEQYF
TGTGCCAGCAGCCATGCGAGGGCGGGATGGGGCTACGAGCAGTACTTC
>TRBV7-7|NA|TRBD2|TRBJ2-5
CASSSGTSGSPGETQYF
TGTGCCAGCAGCTCCGGGACTAGCGGGAGCCCGGGCGAGACCCAGTACTTC
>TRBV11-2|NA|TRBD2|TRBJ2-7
CASSNWGGADEQYF
TGTGCCAGCAGTAATTGGGGGGGAGCTGACGAGCAGTACTTC
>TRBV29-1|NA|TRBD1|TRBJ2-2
CSVVAGQGTTGELFF
TGCAGCGTTGTGGCGGGACAGGGAACCACCGGGGAGCTGTTTTTT
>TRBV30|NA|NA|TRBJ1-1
CAWTGMNTEAFF
TGTGCCTGGACAGGGATGAACACTGAAGCTTTCTTT
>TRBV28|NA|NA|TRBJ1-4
CASSLLAVNEKLFF
TGTGCCAGCAGTTTATTGGCAGTTAATGAAAAACTGTTTTTT
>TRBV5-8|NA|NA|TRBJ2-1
CASSLDGSYNEQFF
TGTGCCAGCAGCCTGGACGGCTCCTACAATGAGCAGTTCTTC
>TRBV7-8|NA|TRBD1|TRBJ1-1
CASSEGQGHSEAFF
TGTGCCAGCAGCGAGGGACAGGGCCACTCTGAAGCTTTCTTT
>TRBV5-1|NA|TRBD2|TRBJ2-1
CASSRTSNEQFF
TGCGCCAGCAGCCGGACTAGTAATGAGCAGTTCTTC
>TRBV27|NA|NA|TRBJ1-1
CASSSWGSTEAFF
TGTGCCAGCAGCTCCTGGGGATCTACTGAAGCTTTCTTT